Below, 8 T cell receptor beta chains from the same sample are listed, as sequenced in a study of T-cell memory formation after mild COVID-19. A single record per CDR3 protein comes from TCRdb applying MiXCR to the 5' RACE reads. This table holds 150,000 to 200,000 distinct CDR3 sequences, roughly 31% found once. Sequenced material: PBMCs or a T cell subset sorted from them (not recorded which). The receptors here all came from an adult woman who had mild COVID-19 (a few samples of this study predate the infection). Cell type and time point are not known.

This clonotype was counted only a few times. V usage is TRBV18 and J usage is TRBJ2-2, with a tentative D call TRBD2 (5 bases). The germline gives CDR1 KGHSH, CDR2 LQKENI. Trimming stripped 0 bases from V and 4 bases from J, with 12 bases between. The CDR3 is 16 residues long. As DNA, the CDR3 is TGTGCCAGCTCACCACCACGAGGACTCGCCACCGGGGAGCTGTTTTTT. Its protein product is CASSPPRGLATGELFF.

This sequence joins TRBV6-5 and TRBJ1-2, with TRBD1 matching over 7 bases. From germline, CDR1 is MNHEY and CDR2 SVGAGI. The CDR3 covers 14 residues. Trimming removed 2 bases from V and 6 bases from J; junction bases left unmatched: 6. CDR3 amino acids: CASSYRGRWNGYTF. CDR3 nucleotide sequence: TGTGCCAGCAGTTACAGGGGGCGCTGGAATGGCTACACCTTC.

The chain uses TRBV6-2 or TRBV6-3 and TRBJ1-1; possible D gene TRBD1, 6 bases. Trimming stripped 11 bases from V and 1 base from J, with 17 bases between. The germline V gene encodes CDR1 MNHEY and CDR2 SVGEGT. CDR3 size: 14 residues. The CDR3 is CAVVDSPWNTEAFF. The CDR3 nucleotides are TGTGCCGTAGTGGACAGTCCGTGGAACACTGAAGCTTTCTTT.

The chain uses TRBV7-8 and TRBJ2-1; D call uncertain. Trimming stripped 0 bases from V and 8 bases from J, with 2 bases between. The CDR3 has 11 residues. CDR1 and CDR2 from the germline V gene are SGHVS and FQNEAQ. CDR3 in amino acids: CASSLAYEQFF. The CDR3, as DNA: TGTGCCAGCAGCTTAGCATATGAGCAGTTCTTC.

This clonotype has more than one count but fewer than ten. The rearrangement links TRBV24-1 to TRBJ1-2, with a tentative D call TRBD1 (5 bases). V was clipped by 3 bases and J by 8 bases, with 21 bases between them. This CDR3 has 16 amino acids. The V gene's germline CDR1 is KGHDR and CDR2 SFDVKD. The CDR3 region has the DNA TGTGCCACCAGTGATACTCGGGGGACCCGGTCGCGGGGCTACACCTTC. Amino acids: CATSDTRGTRSRGYTF.

This sequence joins TRBV5-1 and TRBJ1-5; D unresolved. The germline V gene encodes CDR1 SGHRS and CDR2 YFSETQ. This CDR3 spans 15 amino acids. The V end was cut by 0 bases, the J end by 4 bases, with 11 bases between. CDR3 DNA: TGCGCCAGCAGCTTGGAATCCGGGAGGAATCAGCCCCAGCATTTT. It translates to CASSLESGRNQPQHF.

This clonotype was recorded a few times. In DNA form, the CDR3 reads TGTGCCAGCAGTGTGAACTCCTACGAGCAGTACTTC. Its protein is CASSVNSYEQYF. The genes are TRBV2 and TRBJ2-7; D gene ambiguous. Trimming shortened V by 4 bases and J by 0 bases, and 4 bases separated the two germline ends. The CDR3 extends over 12 amino acids. CDR1 and CDR2 (germline): SNHLY, FYNNEI.

The chain couples TRBV7-9 to TRBJ1-2, with D perhaps matching TRBD1 (5 bases). V gave up 5 bases and J gave up 3 bases, with 13 bases separating them. Germline assignment: CDR1 SEHNR and CDR2 FQNEAQ (reference sequence). The CDR3 has 14 residues. The CDR3 here is CASSPGSRDYGYTF. The CDR3 DNA sequence: TGTGCCAGCAGCCCAGGGAGCCGCGACTATGGCTACACCTTC.